This T cell receptor (beta chain) was found in a study of beta chain features in type 1 diabetes. The CDR3 loop spans 18 amino acids. Trimming cost V 5 bases and J 4 bases; bases outside gene matches: 15. Germline V gene sequence: CDR1 SGHAT, CDR2 FQNNGV. Every bit of the isolated RNA underwent reverse transcription, so sequencing read expressed TCRB transcripts. The method was immunoSEQ multiplex PCR; TCRdb's version includes in-frame clones alone and lacks a portion of them. Here the sample spans over 700,000 clones, roughly 15% being singletons. The J gene is TRBJ2-2, the V gene TRBV11-2; 8 bases agree with TRBD1. Sequenced input: naive CD4+ T cells from blood. This receptor was taken from a woman aged 18-35 years in good health. The CDR3 loop is CASSHRDRPSRFTGELFF. The CDR3 region has the DNA TGTGCCAGCAGCCATCGGGACAGGCCCTCGCGTTTCACCGGGGAGCTGTTTTTT.